The 22 T cell receptor beta chains listed next were all sequenced from one sample in a study of cytomegalovirus exposure and HLA in healthy donors. PCR employed 60 Vbeta and 13 Jbeta primers. TCRdb's table, derived via immunoSEQ multiplex PCR, lists solely in-frame clones and lacks some. This sample has some 150,000 clones; around 80% occur once, and the top ten carry roughly 4.7%. The specimen was PBMCs. The receptors shown here come from a woman in her forties or fifties in good health and CMV-seropositive.

The chain links TRBV18 to TRBJ2-1, with 9 nucleotides matching TRBD1. V shed 8 bases and J 7 bases; nucleotides not matched to a gene: 6. Germline CDR1 and CDR2: KGHSH and LQKENI. The CDR3 runs 13 residues. CDR3 DNA sequence: TGTGCCAGCACCCGGGACAGGGTTAATGAGCAGTTCTTC. Amino acids: CASTRDRVNEQFF.

The CDR3 protein is CASSGHRSAAGNTIYF. CDR3 nucleotide sequence: TGTGCCAGCAGTGGCCACCGTTCGGCGGCTGGAAACACCATATATTTT. J is TRBJ1-3 and V is TRBV6-4, with D unclear. Trimming removed 4 bases from V and 2 bases from J, with 15 bases in between. This CDR3 is built from 16 residues. Germline CDR1 and CDR2: MRHNA and SNTAGT.

The rearrangement joins TRBV15 to TRBJ1-3, with D possibly being TRBD1 (6 bases). V was shortened by 1 base and J by 0 bases, with 10 bases between the two germline ends. Germline V gene data show CDR1 as LNHNV and CDR2 as YYDKDF (reference sequence). The CDR3 runs to 16 residues. In DNA, the CDR3 is TGTGCCACCAGCAGAGCCGGACAGTCCTCTGGAAACACCATATATTTT. Its translation is CATSRAGQSSGNTIYF.

CDR3 protein: CASSWQNTEAFF. The CDR3 nucleotides read TGTGCCAGCAGTTGGCAGAACACTGAAGCTTTCTTT. The gene calls are TRBV2 and TRBJ1-1; D remains unclear. Trimming cost V 5 bases and J 1 base, with 5 bases left between them. Germline loops: CDR1 SNHLY, CDR2 FYNNEI. The length of the CDR3 is 12 residues.

The chain recombines TRBV4-1 with TRBJ2-1; 7 bases fit TRBD1. The V segment lost 2 bases and the J segment 15 bases; nucleotides outside the gene matches: 10. This CDR3 has 13 amino acids. Per the germline V gene, CDR1 is MGHRA and CDR2 is YSYEKL. CDR3 in amino acids: CASSQPWTGPWFF. The DNA of the CDR3 is TGCGCCAGCAGCCAACCCTGGACAGGTCCCTGGTTCTTC.

The chain carries TRBV7-2 and TRBJ1-3; 8 nucleotides agree with TRBD1. CDR1 and CDR2 from the germline V gene are SGHTA and FQGNSA. V shed 2 bases, J shed 7 bases, and the junction held 7 bases outside the gene matches. CDR3 length equals 15 residues. CDR3 DNA: TGTGCCAGCAGCTTACAACAGGGGGTGCGCAACACCATATATTTT. This sequence encodes CASSLQQGVRNTIYF.

The chain is built from TRBV5-4 and TRBJ2-7; maybe TRBD2 (5 bases). V was cut by 4 bases and J by 0 bases, with 11 bases left in between. This CDR3 spans 14 amino acids. CDR1 and CDR2 (germline): SGHNT, YYREEE (reference sequence). CDR3 DNA: TGTGCCAGCAGCCCTGACTACTCCTCCTACGAGCAGTACTTC. Amino acids: CASSPDYSSYEQYF.

V gene TRBV6-5 combines with J gene TRBJ1-3, with D maybe TRBD1 (6 bases). Germline V CDR1 and CDR2: MNHEY, SVGAGI. Trimming pared 4 bases from V and 2 bases from J, leaving 12 bases between. The CDR3 has 15 amino acids. The CDR3 nucleotides read TGTGCCAGCAGTTCCCCCCAGGGGCCTGGAAACACCATATATTTT. Translated: CASSSPQGPGNTIYF.

V usage is TRBV14 and J usage is TRBJ1-2; D is possibly TRBD1 (5 bases). This CDR3 has 15 amino acids. The germline V gene has CDR1 SGHDN and CDR2 FVKESK. The V gene lost 1 base and the J gene lost 3 bases, with 12 bases spanning the gap. The CDR3 region is CASSQVGGTYYGYTF. CDR3 nucleotide sequence: TGTGCCAGCAGCCAAGTAGGTGGGACTTACTATGGCTACACCTTC.

V and J are TRBV27 and TRBJ2-1; TRBD2 matches 8 bases. The trim removed 1 base at V and 4 bases at J, leaving 6 bases unmatched. CDR3 length: 16 amino acids. CDR1 and CDR2 from the germline V gene are MNHEY and SMNVEV (reference sequence). The DNA for the CDR3 is TGTGCCAGCAGTTTATTTAGACTAGCGTCGTACAATGAGCAGTTCTTC. The encoded protein is CASSLFRLASYNEQFF.

The V call is TRBV28, the J call TRBJ2-5, with a tentative D call TRBD2 (6 bases). CDR1 is MDHEN, CDR2 SYDVKM, per germline. There are 13 residues in the CDR3. Trimming stripped 2 bases from V and 4 bases from J, with 8 bases between. DNA of the CDR3: TGTGCCAGCAGTTTAGGAGGGGTAGAGACCCAGTACTTC. Translation gives CASSLGGVETQYF.

The chain joins TRBV21-1 to TRBJ2-3; TRBD2 was called by the table and not checked on the DNA. TRBV21-1 constitutes a pseudogene. The CDR3 sequence is 14 residues long. CDR3 DNA sequence: TGTGCCAGAGAGGAAAGAAAAGAGGAAGATACGCAGTATTTT. Residues: CAREERKEEDTQYF.

This sequence joins TRBV7-8 and TRBJ1-2, with D perhaps matching TRBD1 (6 bases). The CDR3 spans 12 residues. Trimming removed 5 bases at V and 5 bases at J, with 9 bases between. Per the germline V gene, CDR1 is SGHVS and CDR2 is FQNEAQ. The CDR3 spells CASSPQGYGYTF. CDR3 in DNA: TGTGCCAGCAGCCCACAGGGATATGGCTACACCTTC.

The rearrangement links TRBV18 to TRBJ2-7, with TRBD2 as a possible D gene (5 bases). Germline CDR1 and CDR2: KGHSH and LQKENI. The CDR3 has 16 amino acids. Trimming pared 0 bases from V and 6 bases from J, leaving 18 bases between. The CDR3 bases are TGTGCCAGCTCACCACCGGTCGGAGGTTCGCTTGGCGAGCAGTACTTC. Translating gives CASSPPVGGSLGEQYF. Looking up the rest from reference TRBV18 and TRBJ2-7 gives the full variable domain: NAGVMQNPRHLVRRRGQEARLRCSPMKGHSHVYWYRQLPEEGLKFMVYLQKENIIDESGMPKERFSAEFPKEGPSILRIQQVVRGDSAAYFCASSPPVGGSLGEQYFGPGTRLTVT.

This clone was recorded only once. CDR3 sequence reads: CASSQDRATGGPTNEKLFF. CDR3 DNA sequence: TGTGCCAGCAGCCAAGACCGGGCAACAGGGGGCCCCACTAATGAAAAACTGTTTTTT. The chain employs TRBV4-2 and TRBJ1-4; 9 nucleotides agree with TRBD1. This CDR3 has 19 residues. V trimming: 0 bases; J trimming: 2 bases; junction bases outside the gene matches: 10. CDR1 LGHNA and CDR2 YNFKEQ come from the germline V gene.

The gene calls are TRBV5-4 and TRBJ1-2; 8 positions match TRBD1. Germline lookup yields CDR1 SGHNT and CDR2 YYREEE (reference sequence). Trimming removed 2 bases from V and 0 bases from J; junction bases left unmatched: 0. This CDR3 has 14 amino acids. Here the CDR3 DNA reads TGTGCCAGCAGCTTACAGGGGGCTAACTATGGCTACACCTTC. It yields the protein CASSLQGANYGYTF.

The V call is TRBV7-9, the J call TRBJ1-5, with D possibly TRBD1 on 6 matching bases. V gave up 9 bases and J gave up 6 bases, with 15 bases separating them. The CDR3 totals 13 residues. CDR1 and CDR2 from the germline V gene are SEHNR and FQNEAQ (reference sequence). The CDR3 sequence: CARHREKGQPQHF. CDR3 in DNA: TGTGCCAGACACAGGGAGAAGGGTCAGCCCCAGCATTTT.

The chain carries TRBV5-1 and TRBJ2-2, with 9 bases identical to TRBD2. Germline CDR1 reads SGHRS; CDR2 reads YFSETQ. V lost 0 bases and J lost 10; bases outside the gene matches: 4. This CDR3 has 14 residues. The DNA of the CDR3 is TGCGCCAGCAGCTTGGTTGCGGGGGGGCTGGAGCTGTTTTTT. Protein product: CASSLVAGGLELFF.

The V gene is TRBV2, the J gene TRBJ2-5; D may be TRBD1 or TRBD2 (5 bases each). The J call may be wrong; the DNA end is better matched by TRBJ2-7. The CDR3 totals 13 residues. Germline loops: CDR1 SNHLY, CDR2 FYNNEI. The CDR3 nucleotides are TGTGCCAGCAGTGTCTTTGGGGGACACGAGCAGTACTTC. It codes for CASSVFGGHEQYF.

V and J are TRBV2 and TRBJ2-3, with 7 bases matching TRBD2. This CDR3 comprises 12 residues. V gave up 5 bases and J gave up 6 bases; unmatched junction bases: 2. Germline CDR1 SNHLY, CDR2 FYNNEI. The CDR3 DNA is TGTGCCAGCAGTAGCGGGGAGGATACGCAGTATTTT. Encoded protein: CASSSGEDTQYF. The full variable domain, completed using reference TRBV2 and TRBJ2-3, is EPEVTQTPSHQVTQMGQEVILRCVPISNHLYFYWYRQILGQKVEFLVSFYNNEISEKSEIFDDQFSVERPDGSNFTLKIRSTKLEDSAMYFCASSSGEDTQYFGPGTRLTVL.

This chain joins TRBV27 and TRBJ1-2; the D is unclear. This CDR3 comprises 14 residues. V lost 10 bases and J 0 bases, leaving 15 bases between the germline ends. CDR1 and CDR2 from the germline V gene are MNHEY and SMNVEV (reference sequence). CDR3 amino acids: CATRGPLANYGYTF. CDR3 coding DNA: TGTGCCACCCGTGGGCCTTTAGCTAACTATGGCTACACCTTC.

V usage is TRBV10-3 and J usage is TRBJ2-5; D may be TRBD1 (5 bases). Germline V CDR1 and CDR2: ENHRY, SYGVKD. V gave up 7 bases and J gave up 1 base, with 16 bases separating them. The CDR3 contains 15 residues. CDR3 sequence: CAIKRQSIGQETQYF. The DNA of the CDR3 is TGTGCCATCAAAAGACAGTCTATAGGCCAAGAGACCCAGTACTTC.